The entry below describes one T cell receptor (beta chain). This receptor's antigen is unknown. No base qualities exist here, and no much larger clone lies one base off it. TCRdb names Illumina HiSeq 1500 as the instrument used. The public sequencing data were trimmed at Q25 with fastp and processed into clonotypes with MiXCR by TCRdb, which kept only in-frame beta chains. Rows with one shared CDR3 protein collapse into an entry with the most common genes and DNA. The sample profile shows some 680,000 distinct CDR3 sequences; approximately 34% of them were found once. The ten largest account for around 2.8% of the sample. V ends up 5 bases short and J 10 bases short, with an unmatched junction base count of 10. The CDR3 holds 14 amino acids from the cysteine to the phenylalanine. Only CDR3 DNA remains: 42 bases, in frame from the first base. The CDR1 and CDR2 encoded by the germline V gene (reference sequence) are SEHNR and FQNEAQ.

This record belongs to a study of T cell repertoires in cytomegalovirus infection (dated by TCRdb to the late 2010s). About the investigation overall: The HLA type of each donor mattered for the analysis, because public TCR beta signatures pointed to carriage of CMV infection along with the matching HLA type.

What the authors observed across the whole study: Cumulative frequency of public TCR beta family members discriminated carriers of CMV infection plus the relevant HLA type in this cohort and an independent approximately 370-donor cohort. The ex vivo response was dominated by HLA-C-restricted CMV-specific TCR beta clonotypes, and the single most frequent clonotype in two of eight donors was supplied by these HLA-C-restricted clonotypes.

This chain is built from TRBV7-9 and TRBJ2-5, with TRBD1 matching 10 junction bases. The material sequenced was PBMCs. The sequence was collected from a human donor in good health (CMV status not recorded). Some clones in this sample may be carry-over from other donors' samples. The CDR3: CASSPGTGVVGQYF. The nucleotide sequence is TGTGCCAGCAGCCCCGGGACAGGGGTAGTTGGCCAGTACTTC.